This T cell receptor beta chain was observed in a study of T cell changes during pregnancy in multiple sclerosis. Method: immunoSEQ multiplex PCR; TCRdb's copy keeps in-frame clones and lacks some. Here the sample spans more than 25,000 clones, about nine tenths being singletons. The CDR3 is made up of 12 amino acids. Germline V CDR1 and CDR2: SGHDN, FVKESK. The ends were cut back, 1 base at V and 8 bases at J, with 5 bases in the middle. Sequenced material: CD8+ T cells from peripheral blood mononuclear cells, taken in the second trimester of pregnancy. V usage is TRBV14 and J usage is TRBJ1-4; D unresolved. The source is a female donor in good health, enrolled as a control in a pregnancy study. CDR3 residues: CASSQVGEKLFF. In DNA, the CDR3 is TGTGCCAGCAGCCAAGTTGGCGAAAAACTGTTTTTT.